This T cell receptor beta chain was documented in a study of T cell responses to AZD1222 COVID-19 vaccine. Broader study findings: Spike-specific TCR breadth and depth both grew after two AZD1222 doses.

CDR1 is MNHEY, CDR2 SMNVEV, per germline (reference sequence). This CDR3 contains 14 residues. V lost 5 bases, J lost 1 base, and 11 bases lay in between. As regards this clone: The antigen is not known.

Only in-frame clones appear in the TCRdb table, and some are missing; sequencing was by immunoSEQ multiplex PCR. This sample has more than 75,000 clones, with 92% found just once. This chain joins TRBV27 and TRBJ1-1; perhaps TRBD1 as D (5 bases). Sequenced material: peripheral blood, taken on day 0 of AZD1222 vaccination. The clonotype was recovered from an adult in good health. The CDR3: CASSTSTENTEAFF. The CDR3 coding sequence is TGTGCCAGCAGTACCTCGACAGAGAACACTGAAGCTTTCTTT.